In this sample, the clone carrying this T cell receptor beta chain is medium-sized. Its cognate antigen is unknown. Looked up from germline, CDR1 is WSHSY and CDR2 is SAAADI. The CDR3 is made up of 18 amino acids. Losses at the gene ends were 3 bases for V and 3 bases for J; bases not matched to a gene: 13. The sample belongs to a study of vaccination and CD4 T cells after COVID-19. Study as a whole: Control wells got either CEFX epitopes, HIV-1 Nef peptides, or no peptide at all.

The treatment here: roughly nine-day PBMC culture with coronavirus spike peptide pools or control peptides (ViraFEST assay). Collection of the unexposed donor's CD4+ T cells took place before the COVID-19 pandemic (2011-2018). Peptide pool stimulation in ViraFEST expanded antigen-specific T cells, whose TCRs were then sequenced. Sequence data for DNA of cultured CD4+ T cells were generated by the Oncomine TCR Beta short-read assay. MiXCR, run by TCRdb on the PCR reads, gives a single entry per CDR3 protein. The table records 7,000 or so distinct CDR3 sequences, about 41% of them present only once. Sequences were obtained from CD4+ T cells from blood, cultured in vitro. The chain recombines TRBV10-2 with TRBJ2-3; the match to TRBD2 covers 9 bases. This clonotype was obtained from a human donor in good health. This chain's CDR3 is CASSEGAGGPIHTDTQYF. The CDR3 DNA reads TGCGCCAGCAGTGAAGGAGCGGGGGGCCCTATTCATACAGATACGCAGTATTTT.